The clone carrying this T cell receptor (beta chain) shows up as medium-sized by frequency. Its target is unknown. In germline, CDR1 is SGHRS, CDR2 YFSETQ. The CDR3 covers 14 residues. The record originates from a study of T cell clusters in autoimmune cytopenias. Study-wide context: Per sample, median TRB depth was approximately 50,000 reads, yielding a median about 2,000 distinct clonotypes. Study results and limitations: Primary autoimmune cytopenia patients appeared to lack physiological T cell clusters present in healthy donors. TRB repertoire shifts in secondary cytopenia and chronic lymphocytic leukemia mostly reflected lymphoma, not autoimmunity. The T cell clusters were defined only in silico, without experimental functional validation.

Some 39,000 genome equivalents of blood DNA were amplified for TRB. Multiplex touch-down PCR amplified TRB using TRB-A and TRB-B pools in one tube. TCRdb re-called the multiplex PCR reads; one entry per CDR3 protein, DNA not given. Recorded here are 1,500 to 2,000 distinct CDR3 sequences; the top ten clones represent 53%. The sequencing input was peripheral blood. This clonotype was obtained from a human donor with an autoimmune cytopenia or autoimmune hepatitis (not recorded which). This chain links TRBV5-1 with TRBJ1-1. CDR3 protein: CASSLDALNTEAFF.